The 21 T cell receptor beta chains below were found in one sample sequenced in a study of regulatory T cells in long-lasting Graves disease. Investigators prepared the TCR beta libraries by applying iRepertoire HTBI primers and Arm-PCR of CDR3 regions. A single record per CDR3 protein comes from TCRdb applying MiXCR to the multiplex PCR reads. The table includes approximately 270,000 distinct CDR3 sequences, roughly 18% detected once. Time point of the sample: newly diagnosed GD, antithyroid drugs for less than 3 months. Researchers made the TCR library from RNA that was extracted from PBMCs. These data also featured in a second study, about T cells in Graves' hyperthyroidism and ophthalmopathy.

Sequencing was performed on peripheral blood mononuclear cells (PBMCs), taken at new diagnosis, from a patient treated with antithyroid drugs. Receptors were obtained from a woman in her 30s with Graves disease.

The rearrangement links TRBV15 to TRBJ1-3, with D perhaps TRBD1 (6 bases). The CDR3 runs 16 residues. Germline V gene sequence: CDR1 LNHNV, CDR2 YYDKDF (reference sequence). V was cut by 3 bases and J by 4 bases, with 16 bases left in between. The CDR3 DNA follows: TGTGCCACCAGCAGTTCCACGACAGGATACGGAAACACCATATATTTT. Protein: CATSSSTTGYGNTIYF. The variable domain in full, completed from reference TRBV15 and TRBJ1-3, reads DAMVIQNPRYQVTQFGKPVTLSCSQTLNHNVMYWYQQKSSQAPKLLFHYYDKDFNNEADTPDNFQSRRPNTSFCFLDIRSPGLGDTAMYLCATSSSTTGYGNTIYFGEGSWLTVV.

This clonotype showed up many times. The chain couples TRBV20-1 to TRBJ2-7; D possibly corresponds to TRBD1 (5 bases). The V and J ends lost 5 bases and 3 bases respectively, with 14 bases between them. This CDR3 spans 13 amino acids. Germline CDR1 and CDR2: DFQATT and SNEGSKA (reference sequence). The CDR3 region is CSASSSQGYEQYF. The DNA for the CDR3 is TGCAGTGCTTCGTCATCGCAGGGCTACGAGCAGTACTTC.

This clonotype was detected ten times or more. The chain is built from TRBV20-1 and TRBJ1-1; a weak D match, TRBD1 (6 bases). V lost 1 base and J lost 8, with 11 bases in between. The CDR3 loop spans 12 amino acids. The germline CDR1 and CDR2 sequences are DFQATT and SNEGSKA (reference sequence). The chain's CDR3 is CSARGTGREAFF. CDR3 DNA sequence: TGCAGTGCTAGAGGCACAGGGCGCGAAGCTTTCTTT.

This chain uses TRBV5-4 with TRBJ2-3; D is perhaps TRBD2 (5 bases). Trimming pared 3 bases from V and 0 bases from J, leaving 11 bases between. CDR3 size: 15 residues. Germline V gives CDR1 SGHNT, CDR2 YYREEE (reference sequence). The CDR3 spells CASSSDWESTDTQYF. DNA of the CDR3: TGTGCCAGCAGCTCTGACTGGGAGAGCACAGATACGCAGTATTTT.

On this clonotype: Being one base from a much bigger clone, this may be a read error. The chain links TRBV13 to TRBJ1-2; unclear D gene. Germline V gene lookup returns CDR1 PRHDT and CDR2 FYEKMQ (reference sequence). The CDR3 loop spans 16 amino acids. CDR3 coding DNA: TGTGCCAGCAGCCTAGGGAGACGGGTCTTAAACTATGGCTACACCTTC. Translating it yields CASSLGRRVLNYGYTF.

The chain is built from TRBV13 and TRBJ2-1, with 9 nucleotides matching TRBD2. J gave up 3 bases and V 5 bases, and 5 bases lay outside the gene matches. Germline V lookup: CDR1 PRHDT, CDR2 FYEKMQ (reference sequence). The length of the CDR3 is 15 residues. CDR3 coding DNA: TGTGCCAGCAGCGACCCTAGCGGGGACTACAATGAGCAGTTCTTC. As protein: CASSDPSGDYNEQFF.

This clonotype was seen ten or more times. The J gene is TRBJ1-2, the V gene TRBV6-1; no firm D call. The CDR3 is made up of 14 amino acids. Germline V gene sequence: CDR1 MNHNS, CDR2 SASEGT. The V and J ends lost 6 bases and 7 bases respectively, with 18 bases between them. The CDR3 loop reads CASRTDSIGRGYTF. The DNA for the CDR3 is TGTGCCAGCAGGACGGACTCAATAGGCCGTGGCTACACCTTC.

The V gene is TRBV12-3 or TRBV12-4, the J gene TRBJ2-2, with D hard to call. The V end lost 4 bases, the J end lost 4 bases, and 4 bases lay between the germline ends. This CDR3 region has 12 residues. This CDR3 reads CASSYITGELFF. The CDR3 DNA reads TGTGCCAGCAGTTACATCACCGGGGAGCTGTTTTTT.

This clonotype was picked up one time. J is TRBJ2-1 and V is TRBV29-1; 9 positions match TRBD1. CDR3 length equals 15 residues. The germline CDR1 and CDR2 sequences are SQVTM and ANQGSEA. V dropped 4 bases and J dropped 7; count of bases not matched to a gene: 11. The CDR3 region has the DNA TGCAGCGTTGTAGTAGGGACAGGGCTTTCTAATGAGCAGTTCTTC. It yields the protein CSVVVGTGLSNEQFF.

The sample holds many counts of this clonotype. The V and J genes are TRBV20-1 and TRBJ2-7, with 12 nucleotides matching TRBD1. With V trimmed by 2 bases and J by 5 bases, 10 bases remained unmatched. The germline gives CDR1 DFQATT, CDR2 SNEGSKA (reference sequence). The CDR3 is 16 residues long. CDR3 residues: CSARSRDRGPRDEQYF. DNA of the CDR3: TGCAGTGCTAGAAGCCGGGACAGGGGGCCGAGGGACGAGCAGTACTTC.

This clonotype was recorded many times. The chain links TRBV7-9 to TRBJ1-2; no definite D call. The length of the CDR3 is 11 residues. The germline V gene has CDR1 SEHNR and CDR2 FQNEAQ (reference sequence). Trimming took off 6 bases at V and 12 bases at J, with 14 bases between the two ends. CDR3 DNA sequence: TGTGCCAGCAGAGGTGGAGGGTCGCACACCTTC. Its translation is CASRGGGSHTF. The full variable domain, rest sourced from reference TRBV7-9 and TRBJ1-2, is DTGVSQNPRHKITKRGQNVTFRCDPISEHNRLYWYRQTLGQGPEFLTYFQNEAQLEKSRLLSDRFSAERPKGSFSTLEIQRTEQGDSAMYLCASRGGGSHTFGSGTRLTVV.

CDR3 protein: CASSANGLAGGIDTQYF. The CDR3 nucleotides read TGTGCCAGCAGCGCAAACGGACTAGCGGGGGGGATAGATACGCAGTATTTT. The genes are TRBV7-2 and TRBJ2-3; 15 positions match TRBD2. Germline loops: CDR1 SGHTA, CDR2 FQGNSA. The ends lost 5 bases at V and 5 bases at J; junction bases unmatched: 8. The CDR3 contains 17 residues.

This clonotype was seen a few times. The rearrangement links TRBV7-6 to TRBJ1-3, with D possibly TRBD1 on 5 matching bases. The CDR3 is 18 residues long. V was trimmed by 0 bases and J by 1 base, leaving 16 bases between them. Germline CDR1 and CDR2: SGHVS and FNYEAQ. The CDR3, as DNA: TGTGCCAGCAGCTTAGCCTCGCTTAAGGGGAGGTCTGGAAACACCATATATTTT. Translating it yields CASSLASLKGRSGNTIYF.

This clonotype has more than one count but fewer than ten. CDR3 sequence (DNA): TGTGCCAGCAGTACGCCCCTAGGGGGCTACGAGCAGTACTTC. Its protein is CASSTPLGGYEQYF. The chain uses TRBV6-1 and TRBJ2-7; maybe TRBD1 (6 bases). Trimming took 5 bases from V and 3 from J, leaving 14 bases between them. Germline assignment: CDR1 MNHNS and CDR2 SASEGT. This CDR3 is 14 amino acids long.

The chain is built from TRBV27 and TRBJ2-5; D gene ambiguous. V was trimmed by 6 bases and J by 2 bases, leaving 22 bases between them. The CDR3 loop spans 17 amino acids. In germline, CDR1 is MNHEY, CDR2 SMNVEV (reference sequence). The chain's CDR3 is CASRQPSLFLEQETQYF. CDR3 coding DNA: TGTGCCAGCAGGCAACCCAGCTTATTTTTAGAACAAGAGACCCAGTACTTC.

In its sample, this clonotype was seen a few times. The chain is built from TRBV24-1 and TRBJ1-3, with TRBD1 matching over 7 bases. CDR3 length: 14 amino acids. Germline CDR1 KGHDR, CDR2 SFDVKD. V shed 11 bases, J shed 2 bases, and the junction held 8 bases outside the gene matches. The DNA for the CDR3 is TGTGCCATCAACCCGACAGGGACTGGAAACACCATATATTTT. Protein sequence: CAINPTGTGNTIYF.

Ten or more counts support this clonotype. The V gene is TRBV2, the J gene TRBJ1-1; 8 bases are shared with TRBD1. The length of the CDR3 is 14 residues. Germline values: CDR1 SNHLY, CDR2 FYNNEI. Trimming removed 7 bases from V and 5 bases from J; junction bases left unmatched: 9. The CDR3, as DNA: TGTGCCAGCAATCCAGGACAGGGACCTACTGAAGCTTTCTTT. Translating it yields CASNPGQGPTEAFF.

The table lists this clonotype with many counts. Written as DNA, the CDR3 is TGTGCCATCAGTCCCGACATAAACACTGAAGCTTTCTTT. This sequence encodes CAISPDINTEAFF. The V and J genes are TRBV10-3 and TRBJ1-1, with D unresolved. Germline CDR1 is ENHRY and CDR2 is SYGVKD. This CDR3 spans 13 amino acids. Trimming pared 5 bases from V and 2 bases from J, leaving 9 bases between.

The sample holds many counts of this clonotype. V is TRBV2 and J is TRBJ2-7, with no clear D. Per the germline V gene, CDR1 is SNHLY and CDR2 is FYNNEI. Trimming left V 7 bases short and J 2 bases short, with 9 bases between. This CDR3 is built from 12 residues. The CDR3, as DNA: TGTGCCAGCAACCCCGAAACCTACGAGCAGTACTTC. Its protein product is CASNPETYEQYF.

This clonotype was counted many times. The chain is built from TRBV7-9 and TRBJ1-4; no definite D call. CDR1 SEHNR and CDR2 FQNEAQ come from the germline V gene (reference sequence). The CDR3 consists of 17 residues. Trimming removed 5 bases from V and 8 bases from J, with 24 bases in between. CDR3 region: CASSPRNTPPGFEKLFF. The CDR3 DNA sequence: TGTGCCAGCAGCCCTCGCAACACCCCGCCCGGTTTCGAAAAACTGTTTTTT.

The sample holds many counts of this clonotype. V gene TRBV7-8 combines with J gene TRBJ1-6, with D perhaps matching TRBD1 (6 bases). This CDR3 has 15 amino acids. Germline V gene data show CDR1 as SGHVS and CDR2 as FQNEAQ. V gave up 3 bases and J gave up 8 bases, with 14 bases separating them. CDR3 loop: CASSLQGRMDSPLHF. The CDR3 DNA follows: TGTGCCAGCAGCTTGCAGGGGCGTATGGATTCACCCCTCCACTTT.